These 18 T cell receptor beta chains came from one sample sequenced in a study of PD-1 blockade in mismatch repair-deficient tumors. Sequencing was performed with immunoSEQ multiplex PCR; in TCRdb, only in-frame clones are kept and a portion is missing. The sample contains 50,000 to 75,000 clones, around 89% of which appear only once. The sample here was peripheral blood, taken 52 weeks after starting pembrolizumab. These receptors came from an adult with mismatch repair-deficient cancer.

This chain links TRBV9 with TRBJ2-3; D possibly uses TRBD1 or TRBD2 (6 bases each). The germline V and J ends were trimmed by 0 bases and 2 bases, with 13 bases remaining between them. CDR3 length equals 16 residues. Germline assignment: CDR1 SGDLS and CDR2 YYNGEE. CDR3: CASSVEGGGHTDTQYF. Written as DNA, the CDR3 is TGTGCCAGCAGCGTAGAAGGTGGGGGGCACACAGATACGCAGTATTTT.

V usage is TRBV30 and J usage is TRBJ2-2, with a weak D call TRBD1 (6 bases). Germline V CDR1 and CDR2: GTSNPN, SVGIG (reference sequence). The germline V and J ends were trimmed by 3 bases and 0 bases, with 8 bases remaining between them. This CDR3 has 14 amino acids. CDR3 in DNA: TGTGCCTGGAGAGAGGGGGCGAACACCGGGGAGCTGTTTTTT. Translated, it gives CAWREGANTGELFF.

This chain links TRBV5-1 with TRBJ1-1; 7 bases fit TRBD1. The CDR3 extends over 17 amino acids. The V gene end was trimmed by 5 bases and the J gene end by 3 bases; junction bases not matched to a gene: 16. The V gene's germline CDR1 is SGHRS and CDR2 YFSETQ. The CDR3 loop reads CASRSTGSGQEDTEAFF. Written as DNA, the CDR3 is TGCGCCAGCAGGAGTACAGGTAGCGGACAGGAGGACACTGAAGCTTTCTTT. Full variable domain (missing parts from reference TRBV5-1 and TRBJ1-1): KAGVTQTPRYLIKTRGQQVTLSCSPISGHRSVSWYQQTPGQGLQFLFEYFSETQRNKGNFPGRFSGRQFSNSRSEMNVSTLELGDSALYLCASRSTGSGQEDTEAFFGQGTRLTVV.

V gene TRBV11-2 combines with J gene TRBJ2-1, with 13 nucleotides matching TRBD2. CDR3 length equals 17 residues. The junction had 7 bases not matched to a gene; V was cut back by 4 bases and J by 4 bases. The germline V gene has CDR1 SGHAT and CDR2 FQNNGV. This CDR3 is CASSSPGLAGLYNEQFF. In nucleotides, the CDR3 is TGTGCCAGCAGCTCGCCGGGACTAGCGGGACTTTACAATGAGCAGTTCTTC.

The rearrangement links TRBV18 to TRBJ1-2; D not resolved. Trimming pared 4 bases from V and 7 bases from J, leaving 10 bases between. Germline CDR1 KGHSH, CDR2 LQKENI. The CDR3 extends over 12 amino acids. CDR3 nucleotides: TGTGCCAGCTCACAGGGTTGGCGTGGCTACACCTTC. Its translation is CASSQGWRGYTF.

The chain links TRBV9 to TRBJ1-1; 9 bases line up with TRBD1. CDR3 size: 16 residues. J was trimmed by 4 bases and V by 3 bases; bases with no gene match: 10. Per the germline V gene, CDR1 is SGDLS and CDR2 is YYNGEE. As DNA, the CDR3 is TGTGCCAGCAGCGGACCGGGACAGGGACTGGGCACTGAAGCTTTCTTT. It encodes CASSGPGQGLGTEAFF.

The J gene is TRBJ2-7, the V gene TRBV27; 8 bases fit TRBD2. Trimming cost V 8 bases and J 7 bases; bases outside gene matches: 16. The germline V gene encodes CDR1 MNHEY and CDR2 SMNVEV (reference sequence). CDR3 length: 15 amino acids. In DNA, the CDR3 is TGTGCCAGCGCACTACTCGGCGCGGGAGGTGGGGAGCAGTACTTC. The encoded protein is CASALLGAGGGEQYF.

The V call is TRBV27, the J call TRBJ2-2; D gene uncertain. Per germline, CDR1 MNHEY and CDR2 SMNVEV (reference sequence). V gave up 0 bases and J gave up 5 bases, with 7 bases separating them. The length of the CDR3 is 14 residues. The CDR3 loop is CASSLSILTGELFF. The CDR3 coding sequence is TGTGCCAGCAGTTTATCGATACTTACCGGGGAGCTGTTTTTT.

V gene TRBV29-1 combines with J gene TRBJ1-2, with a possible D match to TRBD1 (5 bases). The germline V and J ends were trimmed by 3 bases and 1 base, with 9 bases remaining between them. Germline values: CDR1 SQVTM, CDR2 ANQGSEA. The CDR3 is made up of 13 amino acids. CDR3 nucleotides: TGCAGCGTTGAGGGACGAGTTAACTATGGCTACACCTTC. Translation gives CSVEGRVNYGYTF.

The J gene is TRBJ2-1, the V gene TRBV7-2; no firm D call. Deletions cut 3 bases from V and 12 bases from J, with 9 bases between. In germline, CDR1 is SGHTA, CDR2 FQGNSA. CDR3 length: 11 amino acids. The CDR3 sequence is CASSLEVAQFF. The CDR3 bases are TGTGCCAGCAGCTTGGAAGTAGCGCAGTTCTTC.

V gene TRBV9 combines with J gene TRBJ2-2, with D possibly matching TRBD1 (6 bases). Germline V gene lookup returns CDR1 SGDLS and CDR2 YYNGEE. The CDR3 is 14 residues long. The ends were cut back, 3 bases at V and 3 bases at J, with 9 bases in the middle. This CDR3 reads CASSARGYTGELFF. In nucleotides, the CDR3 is TGTGCCAGCAGCGCCAGGGGCTACACCGGGGAGCTGTTTTTT. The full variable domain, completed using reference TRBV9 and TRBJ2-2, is DSGVTQTPKHLITATGQRVTLRCSPRSGDLSVYWYQQSLDQGLQFLIQYYNGEERAKGNILERFSAQQFPDLHSELNLSSLELGDSALYFCASSARGYTGELFFGEGSRLTVL.

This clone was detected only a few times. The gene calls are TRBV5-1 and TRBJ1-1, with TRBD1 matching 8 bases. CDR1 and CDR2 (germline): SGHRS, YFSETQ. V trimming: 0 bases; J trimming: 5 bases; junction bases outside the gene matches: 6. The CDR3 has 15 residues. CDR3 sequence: CASSLGTGRRTEAFF. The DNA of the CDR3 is TGCGCCAGCAGCTTGGGGACAGGGAGGCGGACTGAAGCTTTCTTT.

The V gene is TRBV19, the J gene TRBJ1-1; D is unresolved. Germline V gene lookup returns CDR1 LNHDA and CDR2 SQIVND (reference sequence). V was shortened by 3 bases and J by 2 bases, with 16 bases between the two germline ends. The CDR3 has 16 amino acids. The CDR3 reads CASSIFRGRLNTEAFF. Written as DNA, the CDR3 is TGTGCCAGTAGTATCTTCAGAGGACGGTTAAACACTGAAGCTTTCTTT.

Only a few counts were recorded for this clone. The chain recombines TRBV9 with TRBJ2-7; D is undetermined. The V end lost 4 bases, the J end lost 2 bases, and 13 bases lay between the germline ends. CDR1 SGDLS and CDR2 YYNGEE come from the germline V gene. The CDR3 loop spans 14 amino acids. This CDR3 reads CASSLGGGAYEQYF. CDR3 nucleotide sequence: TGTGCCAGCAGCCTGGGCGGCGGTGCCTACGAGCAGTACTTC.

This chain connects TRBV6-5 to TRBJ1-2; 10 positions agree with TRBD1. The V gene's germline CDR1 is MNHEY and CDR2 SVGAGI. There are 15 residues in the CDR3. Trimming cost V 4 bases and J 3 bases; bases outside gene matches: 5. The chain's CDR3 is CASSSGTGVDYGYTF. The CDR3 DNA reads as TGTGCCAGCAGTTCGGGGACAGGGGTCGACTATGGCTACACCTTC.

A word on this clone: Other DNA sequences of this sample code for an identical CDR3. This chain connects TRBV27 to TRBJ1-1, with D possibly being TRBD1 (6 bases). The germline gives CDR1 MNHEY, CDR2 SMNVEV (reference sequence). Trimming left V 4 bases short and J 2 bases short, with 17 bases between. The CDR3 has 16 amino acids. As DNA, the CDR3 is TGTGCCAGCAGTTCTACCCCGGACAGCCGAAACACTGAAGCTTTCTTT. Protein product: CASSSTPDSRNTEAFF.

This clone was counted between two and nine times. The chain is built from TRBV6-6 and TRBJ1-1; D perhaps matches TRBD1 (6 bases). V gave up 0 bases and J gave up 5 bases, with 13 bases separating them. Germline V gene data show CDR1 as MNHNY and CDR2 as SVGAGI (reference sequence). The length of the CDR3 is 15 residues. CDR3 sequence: CASSYSAGARTEAFF. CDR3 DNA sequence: TGTGCCAGCAGTTACTCGGCAGGGGCGAGGACTGAAGCTTTCTTT.

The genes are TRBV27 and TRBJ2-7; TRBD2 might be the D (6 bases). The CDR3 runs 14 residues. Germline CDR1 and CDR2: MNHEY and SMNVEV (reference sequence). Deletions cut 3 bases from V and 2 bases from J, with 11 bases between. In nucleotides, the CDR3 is TGTGCCAGCAGTTTGAGGCTAGCGACCTACGAGCAGTACTTC. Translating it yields CASSLRLATYEQYF.